These 21 T cell receptor beta chains came from one sample sequenced in a study of early T cells in non-severe SARS-CoV-2 infection. TCRdb called the 5' RACE reads again in MiXCR, with one record for every CDR3 protein. The sample holds about 72,000 distinct CDR3 sequences, approximately 9.1% seen once. The source material was whole blood. Every receptor here comes from an adult who was a healthcare worker with PCR-confirmed SARS-CoV-2 infection or an uninfected control (not recorded which).

V gene TRBV5-4 combines with J gene TRBJ2-1; D is unresolved. This CDR3 comprises 15 residues. V lost 0 bases to trimming and J lost 4 bases, with 11 bases between them. CDR1 SGHNT and CDR2 YYREEE come from the germline V gene (reference sequence). This chain's CDR3 is CASSLGRNTYNEQFF. The CDR3 coding sequence is TGTGCCAGCAGCTTGGGACGGAATACTTACAATGAGCAGTTCTTC.

This clonotype was observed many times. The chain couples TRBV7-9 to TRBJ2-1; no firm D call. Germline lookup yields CDR1 SEHNR and CDR2 FQNEAQ (reference sequence). Deletions cut 4 bases from V and 10 bases from J, with 11 bases between. The CDR3 is 12 residues long. For the CDR3, the DNA is TGTGCCAGCAGCTCTGTCTACTTCGAGCAGTTCTTC. Translated: CASSSVYFEQFF.

The table lists this clonotype with many counts. The rearrangement joins TRBV10-3 to TRBJ1-4, with 9 bases aligning to TRBD1. Germline values: CDR1 ENHRY, CDR2 SYGVKD. CDR3 length equals 13 residues. V trimming: 10 bases; J trimming: 8 bases; junction bases outside the gene matches: 8. In DNA form, the CDR3 reads TGTGCCACCAACCGGGACAGGGACGAAAAACTGTTTTTT. This gives the protein CATNRDRDEKLFF.

This clonotype has ten or more counts. The V gene is TRBV7-8, the J gene TRBJ1-4, with D maybe TRBD1 (6 bases). V lost 1 base, J lost 8 bases, and 11 bases lay in between. Germline assignment: CDR1 SGHVS and CDR2 FQNEAQ. The CDR3 runs 14 residues. The CDR3 here is CASSLGGGREKLFF. Here the CDR3 DNA reads TGTGCCAGCAGCTTAGGAGGGGGACGAGAAAAACTGTTTTTT.

The chain recombines TRBV4-2 with TRBJ1-2; D unclear. The V end was cut by 2 bases, the J end by 1 base, with 8 bases between. CDR3 length: 14 residues. CDR1 is LGHNA and CDR2 is YNFKEQ in the germline V gene. CDR3 protein: CASSQRGINYGYTF. CDR3 sequence (DNA): TGTGCCAGCAGCCAACGCGGGATTAACTATGGCTACACCTTC.

This clonotype was seen at least ten times. This chain joins TRBV7-9 and TRBJ2-7, with D maybe TRBD1 (5 bases). V shed 1 base and J shed 2 bases, with 12 bases lying between them. The CDR3 consists of 15 residues. Germline V lookup: CDR1 SEHNR, CDR2 FQNEAQ (reference sequence). CDR3: CASSLGQGLTYEQYF. CDR3 in DNA: TGTGCCAGCAGCTTAGGGCAGGGTCTAACCTACGAGCAGTACTTC.

The rearrangement joins TRBV5-1 to TRBJ2-7; TRBD2 matches 7 bases. Germline CDR1 reads SGHRS; CDR2 reads YFSETQ. V lost 0 bases, J lost 3 bases, and 6 bases stayed unmatched. The CDR3 sequence is 15 residues long. The CDR3 reads CASSLVAGEGYEQYF. As DNA, the CDR3 is TGCGCCAGCAGCTTGGTGGCGGGAGAGGGCTACGAGCAGTACTTC.

This clonotype has a count of ten or more. This chain connects TRBV5-4 to TRBJ2-7; D is possibly TRBD1 (6 bases). The V end was cut by 4 bases, the J end by 4 bases, with 12 bases between. Germline V gene data show CDR1 as SGHNT and CDR2 as YYREEE (reference sequence). The length of the CDR3 is 13 residues. The CDR3 nucleotides are TGTGCCAGCAGCACAGGACAGCGATACGAGCAGTACTTC. It yields the protein CASSTGQRYEQYF.

This clonotype was seen more than once but under ten times. The rearrangement joins TRBV9 to TRBJ2-5; the match to TRBD2 covers 7 bases. With V trimmed by 0 bases and J by 2 bases, 7 bases remained unmatched. CDR3 length: 16 residues. The germline V gene has CDR1 SGDLS and CDR2 YYNGEE. CDR3 region: CASSVAATGLQETQYF. CDR3 nucleotide sequence: TGTGCCAGCAGCGTAGCAGCGACGGGACTACAAGAGACCCAGTACTTC.

This clonotype turned up a few times. This sequence joins TRBV5-6 and TRBJ2-7, with TRBD2 matching over 9 bases. The CDR3 loop spans 15 amino acids. Trimming cost V 0 bases and J 3 bases; bases outside gene matches: 4. The germline V gene has CDR1 SGHDT and CDR2 YYEEEE. This CDR3 is CASSLVGTSFYEQYF. The DNA of the CDR3 is TGTGCCAGCAGCTTGGTCGGGACTAGCTTCTACGAGCAGTACTTC.

This clonotype showed up many times. V is TRBV7-9 and J is TRBJ2-3; 9 nucleotides line up with TRBD1. The germline gives CDR1 SEHNR, CDR2 FQNEAQ (reference sequence). This CDR3 is built from 16 residues. With V trimmed by 2 bases and J by 3 bases, 6 bases remained unmatched. The CDR3 reads CASSLTGGQGTDTQYF. CDR3 DNA sequence: TGTGCCAGCAGCTTAACAGGGGGCCAAGGGACAGATACGCAGTATTTT.

Only a few counts were recorded for this clonotype. The chain recombines TRBV10-3 with TRBJ2-2, with 7 bases that match TRBD2. The germline V gene encodes CDR1 ENHRY and CDR2 SYGVKD. With V trimmed by 6 bases and J by 1 base, 2 bases remained unmatched. The CDR3 covers 14 residues. The CDR3 DNA reads as TGTGCCATCAGAGGCGGGAGGAACACCGGGGAGCTGTTTTTT. It encodes CAIRGGRNTGELFF.

On this clonotype itself: This could be a read error, since a much larger clone is one nucleotide away. The gene calls are TRBV9 and TRBJ2-5; D is uncertain. The CDR3 length is 13 residues. Germline-derived CDR1 and CDR2 are SGDLS and YYNGEE. The CDR3 spells CTSSPHLRETQYF. CDR3 in DNA: TGTACCAGCAGCCCCCACCTACGAGAGACCCAGTACTTC.

DNA for the CDR3: TGTGCCACCAGGCGGGGGACAGGGTACTACGAGCAGTACTTC. Translation: CATRRGTGYYEQYF. The chain couples TRBV24-1 to TRBJ2-7; 9 nucleotides line up with TRBD1. The CDR3 extends over 14 amino acids. The V segment lost 7 bases and the J segment 3 bases; nucleotides outside the gene matches: 6. From germline, CDR1 is KGHDR and CDR2 SFDVKD.

This clonotype was recorded many times. The chain combines TRBV7-9 with TRBJ2-5, with 12 bases that match TRBD2. The CDR3 has 18 amino acids. Germline CDR1 SEHNR, CDR2 FQNEAQ (reference sequence). After removal of 4 bases from V and 5 bases from J, the junction contained 14 bases not matched to a gene. The CDR3 protein is CASSSLPRLAGVEETQYF. CDR3 nucleotide sequence: TGTGCCAGCAGCTCCTTGCCGAGACTAGCGGGAGTAGAGGAGACCCAGTACTTC.

V gene TRBV11-3 combines with J gene TRBJ2-1; tentatively, D is TRBD2 (6 bases). Germline V lookup: CDR1 SGHNT, CDR2 YENEEA. CDR3 length: 15 residues. The germline V and J ends were trimmed by 1 base and 2 bases, with 9 bases remaining between them. The CDR3 protein is CASSLGDSAYNEQFF. The CDR3 bases are TGTGCCAGCAGCTTAGGGGACTCCGCCTACAATGAGCAGTTCTTC. The full variable domain, its missing parts supplied by reference TRBV11-3 and TRBJ2-1, is EAGVVQSPRYKIIEKKQPVAFWCNPISGHNTLYWYLQNLGQGPELLIRYENEEAVDDSQLPKDRFSAERLKGVDSTLKIQPAELGDSAVYLCASSLGDSAYNEQFFGPGTRLTVL.

DNA of the CDR3: TGTGCCAGCAGTGCGGGACTAGCGGAGACCCGAGCCCAAGAGCAGTACTTC. This sequence encodes CASSAGLAETRAQEQYF. This chain joins TRBV6-1 and TRBJ2-7; 11 bases agree with TRBD2. Trimming cost V 4 bases and J 7 bases; bases outside gene matches: 15. Germline CDR1 reads MNHNS; CDR2 reads SASEGT. The CDR3 totals 17 residues.

This clonotype showed up just a few times. The CDR3 sequence is CASSSVFTGTDTQYF. The DNA of the CDR3 is TGTGCCAGCAGCTCCGTCTTCACGGGTACAGATACGCAGTATTTT. The rearrangement uses TRBV7-3 and TRBJ2-3; D gene uncertain. There are 15 residues in the CDR3. With 4 bases removed from V and 3 bases from J, the gap between germline ends came to 14 bases. The germline gives CDR1 SGHTA, CDR2 FQGTGA.

In its sample, this clonotype was seen many times. The chain carries TRBV7-2 and TRBJ2-5, with D hard to call. Trimming shortened V by 5 bases and J by 1 base, and 5 bases separated the two germline ends. The germline V gene encodes CDR1 SGHTA and CDR2 FQGNSA. The CDR3 is 12 residues long. For the CDR3, the DNA is TGTGCCAGCAGCCCGACCCAAGAGACCCAGTACTTC. As protein: CASSPTQETQYF. Variable domain in full (rest from reference TRBV7-2 and TRBJ2-5): GAGVSQSPSNKVTEKGKDVELRCDPISGHTALYWYRQSLGQGLEFLIYFQGNSAPDKSGLPSDRFSAERTGGSVSTLTIQRTQQEDSAVYLCASSPTQETQYFGPGTRLLVL.

This clonotype was observed a few times. The V call is TRBV18, the J call TRBJ2-7; no definite D call. Germline V gene lookup returns CDR1 KGHSH and CDR2 LQKENI. The CDR3 consists of 13 residues. Trimming shortened V by 6 bases and J by 4 bases, and 13 bases separated the two germline ends. The CDR3 loop reads CASSESTTYEQYF. The CDR3, as DNA: TGTGCCAGCTCCGAATCTACGACGTACGAGCAGTACTTC.

This clonotype has at least ten counts. The chain has TRBV6-1 and TRBJ2-3, with a tentative D call TRBD2 (6 bases). Trimming removed 9 bases at V and 0 bases at J, with 7 bases between. Germline values: CDR1 MNHNS, CDR2 SASEGT. This CDR3 region has 12 residues. The chain's CDR3 is CASRGSTDTQYF. In nucleotides, the CDR3 is TGTGCCAGTCGGGGGAGCACAGATACGCAGTATTTT.